Presented here are 32 T cell receptor beta chains from one specimen sequenced in a study of blood T cells in healthy people across ages (dated by TCRdb to the mid-2010s). Libraries were constructed by 5' RACE. The instrument given in TCRdb is Illumina HiSeq 2500. The second PCR ran for roughly 7 to 11 cycles and used a J-beta primer mix along with a sample-barcoded 5' primer. The raw public reads went through TCRdb reprocessing: fastp at Q25, MiXCR clone calling, in-frame beta chains kept. Entries are consolidated by CDR3 protein sequence, retaining the most common genes and DNA. Recorded for this sample are just over 800,000 distinct CDR3 sequences; around two thirds of them occurred a single time. The ten biggest clones cover around a quarter of the sample. Sequencing used blood. These receptors were collected from a man aged 25-45 years in good health.

This clonotype was seen more than once but under ten times. The chain links TRBV6-2 or TRBV6-3 to TRBJ2-6; perhaps TRBD2 as D (6 bases). The CDR3 has 15 residues. With 7 bases removed from V and 2 bases from J, the gap between germline ends came to 12 bases. Germline V lookup: CDR1 MNHEY, CDR2 SVGEGT. The CDR3 here is CASIRGEAGANVLTF. For the CDR3, the DNA is TGTGCCAGCATTCGAGGGGAGGCTGGGGCCAACGTCCTGACTTTC.

The chain couples TRBV13 to TRBJ2-7, with TRBD2 as a possible D gene (5 bases). The germline CDR1 and CDR2 sequences are PRHDT and FYEKMQ (reference sequence). The CDR3 loop spans 16 amino acids. Trimming removed 1 base at V and 1 base at J, with 14 bases between. The CDR3 region is CASSLVEGRRSYEQYF. DNA of the CDR3: TGTGCCAGCAGCTTAGTAGAGGGCAGGCGGTCCTACGAGCAGTACTTC. The entire variable domain, with the rest obtained from reference TRBV13 and TRBJ2-7, is as follows: AAGVIQSPRHLIKEKRETATLKCYPIPRHDTVYWYQQGPGQDPQFLISFYEKMQSDKGSIPDRFSAQQFSDYHSELNMSSLELGDSALYFCASSLVEGRRSYEQYFGPGTRLTVT.

The chain employs TRBV12-3 or TRBV12-4 and TRBJ1-6; no firm D call. V was pared by 3 bases and J by 9 bases, with 15 bases between. CDR3 length: 15 residues. In nucleotides, the CDR3 is TGTGCCAGCAGTTTTGGCGAATCTGTTGGTTCACCCCTCCACTTT. Its translation: CASSFGESVGSPLHF.

This clonotype appeared a few times. J is TRBJ1-2 and V is TRBV12-5, with a tentative D call TRBD1 (6 bases). Trimming pared 2 bases from V and 7 bases from J, leaving 14 bases between. From germline, CDR1 is LGHNT and CDR2 FRNRAP. This CDR3 is built from 14 residues. Written as DNA, the CDR3 is TGTGCTAGTGGTTTGAACAGGGAACTACGTGGCTACACCTTC. It translates to CASGLNRELRGYTF.

The CDR3 spells CATSRDSGTVETQYF. DNA of the CDR3: TGTGCCACCAGCAGAGATTCGGGGACAGTAGAGACCCAGTACTTC. The rearrangement joins TRBV15 to TRBJ2-5; 7 bases line up with TRBD1. Losses at the gene ends were 0 bases for V and 4 bases for J; bases not matched to a gene: 5. The germline CDR1 and CDR2 sequences are LNHNV and YYDKDF (reference sequence). The CDR3 is made up of 15 amino acids.

This clonotype was detected many times. The chain has TRBV12-3 or TRBV12-4 and TRBJ1-2; D remains unclear. The CDR3 consists of 13 residues. Trimming left V 2 bases short and J 8 bases short, with 12 bases between. The CDR3 protein is CASSLWREMGYTF. Here the CDR3 DNA reads TGTGCCAGCAGTTTATGGCGCGAGATGGGCTACACCTTC.

This chain connects TRBV6-6 to TRBJ1-5; weak D call: TRBD1 (6 bases). Per the germline V gene, CDR1 is MNHNY and CDR2 is SVGAGI (reference sequence). V lost 2 bases and J lost 8, with 16 bases in between. The CDR3 runs 15 residues. CDR3 in DNA: TGTGCCAGCAGTTACGGGGCAGGGGAGGGTGAGCCCCAGCATTTT. Its protein product is CASSYGAGEGEPQHF.

This clonotype was picked up a small number of times. The chain joins TRBV7-2 to TRBJ2-5, with TRBD2 as a possible D gene (6 bases). The CDR3 sequence is 16 residues long. V gave up 4 bases and J gave up 4 bases, with 19 bases separating them. Germline CDR1 reads SGHTA; CDR2 reads FQGNSA. The DNA for the CDR3 is TGTGCCAGCAGCTCATACGGGACTTTGGGGGTAGAGACCCAGTACTTC. It yields the protein CASSSYGTLGVETQYF.

The chain employs TRBV6-2 or TRBV6-3 and TRBJ2-1, with 8 bases aligning to TRBD2. From germline, CDR1 is MNHEY and CDR2 SVGEGT. The J segment lost 5 bases and the V segment lost 6 bases, leaving 9 bases of the junction unmatched. CDR3 length equals 15 residues. The CDR3 sequence: CASRSGGLLNNEQFF. The CDR3 bases are TGTGCCAGCAGGTCGGGGGGGCTATTAAACAATGAGCAGTTCTTC.

The rearrangement links TRBV9 to TRBJ2-7, with no clear D. Between the trimmed V and J ends, which lost 0 bases and 5 bases, there was a span of 12 bases. Germline CDR1 is SGDLS and CDR2 is YYNGEE. The CDR3 is 14 amino acids. The CDR3: CASSVATTADEQYF. The DNA for the CDR3 is TGTGCCAGCAGCGTAGCTACCACTGCGGACGAGCAGTACTTC.

The chain employs TRBV29-1 and TRBJ2-7, with 7 bases identical to TRBD1. This CDR3 is 14 amino acids long. From germline, CDR1 is SQVTM and CDR2 ANQGSEA. V lost 4 bases, J lost 4 bases, and 10 bases stayed unmatched. The CDR3 loop reads CSVAGTASLYEQYF. The CDR3 DNA reads TGCAGCGTTGCGGGGACAGCCAGTCTATACGAGCAGTACTTC.

The chain uses TRBV29-1 and TRBJ2-5; unclear D gene. Germline V lookup: CDR1 SQVTM, CDR2 ANQGSEA. V lost 1 base and J lost 6, with 15 bases in between. The CDR3 spans 14 residues. CDR3 coding DNA: TGCAGCGTTGAAGTCCCGACTGGGGAAAAGACCCAGTACTTC. Translating gives CSVEVPTGEKTQYF.

The rearrangement uses TRBV7-2 and TRBJ2-7; TRBD2 matches 9 bases. The CDR3 is 14 residues long. V dropped 1 base and J dropped 7; count of bases not matched to a gene: 5. Germline loops: CDR1 SGHTA, CDR2 FQGNSA. CDR3 DNA: TGTGCCAGCAGCTTAGACCTAGCGGGGCGTGAGCAGTACTTC. Protein product: CASSLDLAGREQYF.

The V gene is TRBV7-2, the J gene TRBJ2-1, with D tentatively TRBD1 (6 bases). CDR1 SGHTA and CDR2 FQGNSA come from the germline V gene. The CDR3 is 15 residues long. Trimming pared 4 bases from V and 8 bases from J, leaving 18 bases between. In DNA, the CDR3 is TGTGCCAGCAGCTATTCCTGGGGGCAAGTGTATGAGCAGTTCTTC. Protein product: CASSYSWGQVYEQFF.

The chain is built from TRBV18 and TRBJ2-4; possibly TRBD2 for D (5 bases). Trimming removed 0 bases at V and 0 bases at J, with 6 bases between. This CDR3 spans 15 amino acids. CDR1 is KGHSH, CDR2 LQKENI, per germline. CDR3 protein: CASSPPGLAKNIQYF. CDR3 DNA: TGTGCCAGCTCACCACCCGGACTAGCCAAAAACATTCAGTACTTC.

DNA of the CDR3: TGCAGTGCTAGACGACAGGGGGAGGCTCCGGAGCCCCAGCATTTT. Translating gives CSARRQGEAPEPQHF. The chain links TRBV20-1 to TRBJ1-5; 9 bases match TRBD1. J was trimmed by 8 bases and V by 2 bases; bases with no gene match: 10. This CDR3 has 15 residues. Germline V lookup: CDR1 DFQATT, CDR2 SNEGSKA (reference sequence).

This clonotype was seen more than once but under ten times. The chain recombines TRBV5-1 with TRBJ2-1, with D possibly being TRBD2 (5 bases). The CDR3 is 14 amino acids. The V end was cut by 4 bases, the J end by 7 bases, with 15 bases between. The germline V gene encodes CDR1 SGHRS and CDR2 YFSETQ. CDR3 nucleotide sequence: TGCGCCAGCAGCATCTACGGACCGGGGAATGAGCAGTTCTTC. It yields the protein CASSIYGPGNEQFF.

Concerning this clonotype itself: A read error may account for a junction end that differs from germline. The CDR3 DNA reads TGTGCCAGCAGCCCGTTTGGGCGTGGCGGGGTCTCCTACAATCAGCAATTCTTC. Translation: CASSPFGRGGVSYNQQFF. This chain links TRBV3-1 with TRBJ2-1, with a tentative D call TRBD2 (6 bases). The CDR3 contains 18 residues. CDR1 is LGHDT, CDR2 YNNKEL, per germline (reference sequence).

This chain joins TRBV3-1 and TRBJ1-2; D not certain. Germline V gene sequence: CDR1 LGHDT, CDR2 YNNKEL (reference sequence). Trimming left V 4 bases short and J 0 bases short, with 6 bases between. The CDR3 contains 13 residues. CDR3 nucleotide sequence: TGTGCCAGCAGCCGGACGACTAACTATGGCTACACCTTC. Translation gives CASSRTTNYGYTF.

The V and J genes are TRBV4-3 and TRBJ1-4; TRBD1 is a possible D gene (6 bases). The ends were cut back, 0 bases at V and 7 bases at J, with 18 bases in the middle. Germline CDR1 is LGHNA and CDR2 is YSLEER. This CDR3 is 17 amino acids long. In nucleotides, the CDR3 is TGCGCCAGCAGCCAAGATCTCGCAGGGGCGATCGGTGAAAAACTGTTTTTT. Translation: CASSQDLAGAIGEKLFF.

This clonotype has a handful of counts. This chain's CDR3 is CASSYTGGGTDTQYF. The CDR3 DNA follows: TGTGCCAGCAGTTACACCGGGGGGGGAACAGATACGCAGTATTTT. The V gene is TRBV6-5, the J gene TRBJ2-3, with 8 bases that match TRBD2. The CDR3 is 15 residues long. Germline V gene data show CDR1 as MNHEY and CDR2 as SVGAGI. Trimming cost V 2 bases and J 3 bases; bases outside gene matches: 4.

The chain is built from TRBV29-1 and TRBJ2-1, with 15 bases matching TRBD2. J was trimmed by 0 bases and V by 7 bases; bases with no gene match: 10. The CDR3 spans 18 residues. Germline V gives CDR1 SQVTM, CDR2 ANQGSEA. CDR3 amino acids: CSAGGGLAGGPSYNEQFF. The CDR3 nucleotides read TGCAGCGCCGGGGGTGGACTAGCGGGGGGGCCCTCCTACAATGAGCAGTTCTTC.

This clonotype was counted between two and nine times. The chain links TRBV19 to TRBJ2-3; possible D gene TRBD1, 6 bases. With 6 bases removed from V and 5 bases from J, the gap between germline ends came to 9 bases. Looked up from germline, CDR1 is LNHDA and CDR2 is SQIVND (reference sequence). The CDR3 extends over 12 amino acids. The CDR3 reads CASRLTGDTQYF. In DNA, the CDR3 is TGTGCCAGTAGACTGACAGGAGATACGCAGTATTTT.

The chain has TRBV10-3 and TRBJ2-4; D uncertain. The J call may be wrong; the DNA end is better matched by TRBJ2-7. CDR1 ENHRY and CDR2 SYGVKD come from the germline V gene. The length of the CDR3 is 11 residues. The CDR3 coding sequence is TGTGCCATCATGGACGGCTACGAGCAGTACTTC. As protein: CAIMDGYEQYF.

V is TRBV12-3 or TRBV12-4 and J is TRBJ1-4; D gene ambiguous. The CDR3 spans 14 residues. Trimming removed 8 bases from V and 0 bases from J, with 10 bases in between. The CDR3, as DNA: TGTGCCAGCGGCGACACCACAACTAATGAAAAACTGTTTTTT. Its protein product is CASGDTTTNEKLFF.

The chain uses TRBV7-3 and TRBJ2-4; 7 nucleotides match TRBD1. The CDR3 consists of 16 residues. Unmatched junction bases numbered 11, after V lost 4 bases and J lost 5 bases. CDR1 and CDR2 from the germline V gene are SGHTA and FQGTGA. The CDR3 loop is CASSSGAGGRENIQYF. CDR3 DNA sequence: TGTGCCAGCAGCTCAGGGGCAGGGGGTCGGGAAAACATTCAGTACTTC.

V is TRBV9 and J is TRBJ2-1; TRBD2 matches 9 bases. The CDR3 spans 16 residues. CDR1 is SGDLS and CDR2 is YYNGEE in the germline V gene. The junction had 6 bases not matched to a gene; V was cut back by 1 base and J by 4 bases. DNA for the CDR3: TGTGCCAGCAGCGTAACCGGGACTAGCTTTTACAATGAGCAGTTCTTC. It yields the protein CASSVTGTSFYNEQFF.

The chain recombines TRBV29-1 with TRBJ1-2; a weak D match, TRBD1 (5 bases). This CDR3 has 12 residues. Trimming removed 4 bases at V and 6 bases at J, with 12 bases between. Germline lookup yields CDR1 SQVTM and CDR2 ANQGSEA. The DNA for the CDR3 is TGCAGCGTTGCCGCGGGGGGGGATGGCTACACCTTC. As protein: CSVAAGGDGYTF.

This chain joins TRBV9 and TRBJ2-7; 12 bases line up with TRBD2. Trimming removed 4 bases from V and 2 bases from J; junction bases left unmatched: 4. Per the germline V gene, CDR1 is SGDLS and CDR2 is YYNGEE. The CDR3 is 15 residues long. In nucleotides, the CDR3 is TGTGCCAGCAGCAGTTCTAGCGGGGGGGCCTACGAGCAGTACTTC. Its translation is CASSSSSGGAYEQYF.

The chain employs TRBV6-2 or TRBV6-3 and TRBJ2-7, with D possibly matching TRBD1 (6 bases). Trimming took 6 bases from V and 4 from J, leaving 16 bases between them. The CDR3 sequence is 14 residues long. Germline CDR1 MNHEY, CDR2 SVGEGT. CDR3 coding DNA: TGTGCCAGCAGCCCCGTGGCAGGGGCTTACGAGCAGTACTTC. Protein product: CASSPVAGAYEQYF.

This clonotype has ten or more counts. V and J are TRBV20-1 and TRBJ2-1; D may match TRBD1 or TRBD2 (6 bases each). Germline CDR1 is DFQATT and CDR2 is SNEGSKA (reference sequence). This CDR3 is built from 15 residues. V lost 5 bases and J lost 0, with 14 bases in between. In DNA, the CDR3 is TGCAGTGCTCCCATAGGGGGGAGCTCCTACAATGAGCAGTTCTTC. This gives the protein CSAPIGGSSYNEQFF.

The V gene is TRBV9, the J gene TRBJ2-4, with 8 bases lining up with TRBD2. Germline assignment: CDR1 SGDLS and CDR2 YYNGEE. Unmatched junction bases numbered 9, after V lost 3 bases and J lost 7 bases. The CDR3 has 15 residues. CDR3: CASSAGGGLGNIQYF. The CDR3 DNA reads TGTGCCAGCAGCGCCGGGGGGGGCCTTGGGAACATTCAGTACTTC.